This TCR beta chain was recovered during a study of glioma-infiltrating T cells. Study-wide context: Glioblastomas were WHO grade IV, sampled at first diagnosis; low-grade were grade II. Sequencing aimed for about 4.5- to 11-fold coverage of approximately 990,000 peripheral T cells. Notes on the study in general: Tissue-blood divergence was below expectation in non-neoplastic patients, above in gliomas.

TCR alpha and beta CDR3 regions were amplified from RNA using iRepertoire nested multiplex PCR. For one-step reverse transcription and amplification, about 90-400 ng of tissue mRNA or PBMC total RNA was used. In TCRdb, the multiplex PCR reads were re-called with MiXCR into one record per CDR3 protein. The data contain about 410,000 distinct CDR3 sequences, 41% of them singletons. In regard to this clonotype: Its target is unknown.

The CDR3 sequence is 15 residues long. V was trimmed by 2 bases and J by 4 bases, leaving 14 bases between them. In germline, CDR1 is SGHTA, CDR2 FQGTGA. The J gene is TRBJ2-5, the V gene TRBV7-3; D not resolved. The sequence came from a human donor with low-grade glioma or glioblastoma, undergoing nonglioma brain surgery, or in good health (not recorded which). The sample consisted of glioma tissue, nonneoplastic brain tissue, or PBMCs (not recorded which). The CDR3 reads CASSLGVPTRETQYF. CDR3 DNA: TGTGCCAGCAGCTTAGGGGTTCCCACTCGAGAGACCCAGTACTTC.